The 11 T cell receptor beta chains presented below share a single source sample, sequenced in a study of CD8 T cells in Susac syndrome. A quantity of about 0.5 to 1 ug RNA underwent reverse transcription using random hexamers. TCRdb reanalysed the immunoSEQ multiplex PCR reads using MiXCR and keeps one entry per CDR3 protein. The sample includes 110,000 to 150,000 distinct CDR3 sequences, 95% of them seen just once. The source material was CD4+ T cells from PBMCs. Receptor source: a human donor with Susac syndrome.

This rearrangement joins TRBV18 to TRBJ2-3, with D unresolved. The V and J ends lost 3 bases and 3 bases respectively, with 13 bases between them. Germline assignment: CDR1 KGHSH and CDR2 LQKENI. This CDR3 is built from 15 residues. Written as DNA, the CDR3 is TGTGCCAGCTCACCCTTAGGCCGTTCTACAGATACGCAGTATTTT. It codes for CASSPLGRSTDTQYF.

This chain links TRBV7-2 with TRBJ2-3; D gene unclear. CDR1 is SGHTA and CDR2 is FQGNSA in the germline V gene. The V and J ends lost 4 bases and 1 base respectively, with 9 bases between them. The CDR3 sequence is 14 residues long. CDR3 sequence reads: CASSSPRGTDTQYF. DNA for the CDR3: TGTGCCAGCAGCTCCCCACGGGGCACAGATACGCAGTATTTT.

The rearrangement uses TRBV2 and TRBJ1-3, with unresolved D. With 2 bases removed from V and 7 bases from J, the gap between germline ends came to 6 bases. Germline lookup yields CDR1 SNHLY and CDR2 FYNNEI. This CDR3 is 12 amino acids long. The CDR3 sequence is CASSEYRNTIYF. The CDR3 region has the DNA TGTGCCAGCAGTGAATATCGGAACACCATATATTTT. Supplemented by reference TRBV2 and TRBJ1-3, the full variable domain reads EPEVTQTPSHQVTQMGQEVILRCVPISNHLYFYWYRQILGQKVEFLVSFYNNEISEKSEIFDDQFSVERPDGSNFTLKIRSTKLEDSAMYFCASSEYRNTIYFGEGSWLTVV.

The sample holds a few counts of this clonotype. The chain recombines TRBV5-4 with TRBJ2-5; no reliable D call. Germline V CDR1 and CDR2: SGHNT, YYREEE (reference sequence). Trimming shortened V by 1 base and J by 1 base, and 5 bases separated the two germline ends. This CDR3 contains 13 residues. The CDR3 loop reads CASSLKVQETQYF. Written as DNA, the CDR3 is TGTGCCAGCAGCTTGAAGGTCCAAGAGACCCAGTACTTC. Looking up the rest from reference TRBV5-4 and TRBJ2-5 gives the full variable domain: ETGVTQSPTHLIKTRGQQVTLRCSSQSGHNTVSWYQQALGQGPQFIFQYYREEENGRGNFPPRFSGLQFPNYSSELNVNALELDDSALYLCASSLKVQETQYFGPGTRLLVL.

The J gene is TRBJ1-1, the V gene TRBV20-1; 8 nucleotides align to TRBD1. CDR1 and CDR2 from the germline V gene are DFQATT and SNEGSKA (reference sequence). The CDR3 spans 14 residues. V dropped 3 bases and J dropped 0; count of bases not matched to a gene: 3. The CDR3 here is CSARSGGMNTEAFF. The CDR3, as DNA: TGCAGTGCTAGGTCAGGGGGCATGAACACTGAAGCTTTCTTT.

The chain's CDR3 is CSVVFRDGSSYEQYF. DNA of the CDR3: TGCAGCGTTGTTTTCCGGGACGGCAGCTCCTACGAGCAGTACTTC. The chain uses TRBV29-1 and TRBJ2-7; either TRBD1 or TRBD2 may supply D (5 bases each). Germline-derived CDR1 and CDR2 are SQVTM and ANQGSEA. The CDR3 has 15 amino acids. V gave up 4 bases and J gave up 0 bases, with 16 bases separating them.

The genes are TRBV5-1 and TRBJ2-7; D perhaps matches TRBD2 (5 bases). The CDR3 is 14 amino acids. Germline values: CDR1 SGHRS, CDR2 YFSETQ. V lost 2 bases and J 4 bases, leaving 13 bases between the germline ends. DNA of the CDR3: TGCGCCAGCAGCTTTGTCCCGGGCGGGTACGAGCAGTACTTC. This sequence encodes CASSFVPGGYEQYF.

V usage is TRBV3-1 and J usage is TRBJ1-4; D remains unclear. Trimming took off 2 bases at V and 4 bases at J, with 8 bases between the two ends. This CDR3 is built from 14 residues. Germline values: CDR1 LGHDT, CDR2 YNNKEL (reference sequence). The CDR3 sequence: CASSQRSGNEKLFF. CDR3 nucleotides: TGTGCCAGCAGCCAAAGGTCGGGTAATGAAAAACTGTTTTTT.

The chain is built from TRBV4-1 and TRBJ2-2; D may be TRBD2 (6 bases). Trimming took 3 bases from V and 6 from J, leaving 17 bases between them. There are 16 residues in the CDR3. Per the germline V gene, CDR1 is MGHRA and CDR2 is YSYEKL. CDR3 amino acids: CASSHALRGTAGELFF. The CDR3 DNA reads as TGCGCCAGCAGCCATGCCTTACGGGGGACGGCCGGGGAGCTGTTTTTT.

The chain joins TRBV23-1 to TRBJ1-5; the D is unclear. TRBV23-1 is placed among ORFs of uncertain function. Trimming shortened V by 1 base and J by 9 bases, and 10 bases separated the two germline ends. This CDR3 is 13 amino acids long. The CDR3 loop is CASSQCGRWPQHF. The DNA for the CDR3 is TGCGCCAGCAGTCAATGTGGCCGGTGGCCCCAGCATTTT.

This clonotype was picked up one time. This sequence joins TRBV24-1 and TRBJ2-1; D is ambiguous. The germline gives CDR1 KGHDR, CDR2 SFDVKD. The CDR3 extends over 13 amino acids. V lost 7 bases and J 3 bases, leaving 9 bases between the germline ends. The CDR3 protein is CATSAGNYNEQFF. CDR3 sequence (DNA): TGTGCCACCAGCGCTGGGAACTACAATGAGCAGTTCTTC.